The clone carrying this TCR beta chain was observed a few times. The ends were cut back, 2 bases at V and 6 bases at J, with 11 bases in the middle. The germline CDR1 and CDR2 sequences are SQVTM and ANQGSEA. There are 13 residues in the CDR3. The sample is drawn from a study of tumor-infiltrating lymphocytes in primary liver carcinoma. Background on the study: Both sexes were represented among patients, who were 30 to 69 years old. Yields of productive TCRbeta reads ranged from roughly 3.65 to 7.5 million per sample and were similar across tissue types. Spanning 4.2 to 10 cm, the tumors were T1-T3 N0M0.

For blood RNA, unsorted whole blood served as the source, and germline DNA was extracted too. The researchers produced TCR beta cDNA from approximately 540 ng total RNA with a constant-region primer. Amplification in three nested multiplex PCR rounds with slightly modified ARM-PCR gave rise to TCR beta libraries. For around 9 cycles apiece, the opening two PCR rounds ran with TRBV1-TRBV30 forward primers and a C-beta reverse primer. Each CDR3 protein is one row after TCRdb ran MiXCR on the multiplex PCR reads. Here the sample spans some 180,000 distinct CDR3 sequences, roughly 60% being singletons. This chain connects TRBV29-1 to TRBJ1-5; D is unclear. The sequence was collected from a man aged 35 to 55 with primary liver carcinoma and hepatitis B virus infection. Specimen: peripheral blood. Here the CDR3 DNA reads TGCAGCGTTGAATTCAATCGGGGTCAGCCCCAGCATTTT. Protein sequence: CSVEFNRGQPQHF.